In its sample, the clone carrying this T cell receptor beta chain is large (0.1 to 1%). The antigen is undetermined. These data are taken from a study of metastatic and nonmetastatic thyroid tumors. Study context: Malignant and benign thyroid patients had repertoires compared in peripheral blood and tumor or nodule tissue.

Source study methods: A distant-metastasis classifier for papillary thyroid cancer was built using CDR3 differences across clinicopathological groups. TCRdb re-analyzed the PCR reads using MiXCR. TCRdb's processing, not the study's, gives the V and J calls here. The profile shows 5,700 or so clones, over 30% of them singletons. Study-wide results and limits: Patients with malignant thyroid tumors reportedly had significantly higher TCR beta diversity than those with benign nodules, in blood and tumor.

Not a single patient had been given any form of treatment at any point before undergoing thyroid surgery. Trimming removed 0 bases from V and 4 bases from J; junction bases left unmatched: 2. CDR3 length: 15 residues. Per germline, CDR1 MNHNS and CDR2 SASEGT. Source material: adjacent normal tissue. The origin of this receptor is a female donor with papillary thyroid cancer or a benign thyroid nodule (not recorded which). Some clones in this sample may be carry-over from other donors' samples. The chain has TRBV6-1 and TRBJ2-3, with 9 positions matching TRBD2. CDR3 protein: CASSEASGSADTQYF. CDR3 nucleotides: TGTGCCAGCAGTGAAGCTAGCGGGAGTGCAGATACGCAGTATTTT.